The 24 T cell receptor beta chains below all came from one sample that was sequenced in a study of T cell changes during pregnancy in multiple sclerosis. Libraries were prepared by immunoSEQ multiplex PCR; TCRdb keeps only in-frame clonotypes and omits some of them. The sample consists of approximately 30,000 clones, around 86% of them appearing once. The sample consisted of CD4+ T cells from peripheral blood mononuclear cells, taken in the first trimester of pregnancy. These receptors originate from a female donor in good health, enrolled as a control in a pregnancy study.

The chain couples TRBV7-2 to TRBJ2-7, with 10 bases aligning to TRBD1. The CDR3 totals 17 residues. Germline trimming cut 5 bases from V and 6 bases from J; bases unmatched to any gene: 16. Germline CDR1 is SGHTA and CDR2 is FQGNSA. The DNA of the CDR3 is TGTGCCAGCAGCCGACTAAAGGGGGACAGGGGATCTGGCGAGCAGTACTTC. Translation gives CASSRLKGDRGSGEQYF.

The rearrangement joins TRBV2 to TRBJ2-2, with 9 bases fitting TRBD1. The V and J ends lost 6 bases and 4 bases, in that order; junction bases with no gene match: 6. CDR3 length: 15 residues. Germline V gene sequence: CDR1 SNHLY, CDR2 FYNNEI. The CDR3 reads CASSPQGAGTGELFF. CDR3 coding DNA: TGTGCCAGCAGCCCACAGGGGGCCGGCACCGGGGAGCTGTTTTTT.

The chain joins TRBV28 to TRBJ1-4; D call uncertain. The CDR3 is 14 amino acids. Trimming left V 3 bases short and J 0 bases short, with 5 bases between. Germline V gene data show CDR1 as MDHEN and CDR2 as SYDVKM. The CDR3 DNA is TGTGCCAGCAGTTTGCACACAACTAATGAAAAACTGTTTTTT. Amino acids: CASSLHTTNEKLFF.

The chain joins TRBV18 to TRBJ1-3; D unresolved. The germline CDR1 and CDR2 sequences are KGHSH and LQKENI. The CDR3 has 13 amino acids. Trimming pared 5 bases from V and 0 bases from J, leaving 5 bases between. For the CDR3, the DNA is TGTGCCAGCTCAGCGGTCTCTGGAAACACCATATATTTT. Translation gives CASSAVSGNTIYF.

V and J are TRBV18 and TRBJ1-5; the D gene is possibly TRBD1 (6 bases). The CDR3 has 14 residues. Germline loops: CDR1 KGHSH, CDR2 LQKENI. Trimming left V 4 bases short and J 7 bases short, with 14 bases between. CDR3 amino acids: CASSRNRVGQPQHF. CDR3 bases: TGTGCCAGCTCACGGAACAGGGTTGGACAGCCCCAGCATTTT.

The V call is TRBV7-3, the J call TRBJ2-3, with D possibly matching TRBD2 (5 bases). Germline V lookup: CDR1 SGHTA, CDR2 FQGTGA. This CDR3 is built from 13 residues. V lost 3 bases and J 3 bases, leaving 7 bases between the germline ends. CDR3 residues: CASSFRGTDTQYF. The CDR3 coding sequence is TGTGCCAGCAGCTTTCGGGGTACAGATACGCAGTATTTT.

V and J are TRBV11-3 and TRBJ2-3; a possible D gene is TRBD1 (6 bases). V gave up 5 bases and J gave up 2 bases, with 8 bases separating them. In germline, CDR1 is SGHNT, CDR2 YENEEA. This CDR3 has 13 residues. The CDR3 is CASSGTHTDTQYF. The CDR3 coding sequence is TGTGCCAGCAGCGGGACACACACAGATACGCAGTATTTT. Full variable domain (missing parts from reference TRBV11-3 and TRBJ2-3): EAGVVQSPRYKIIEKKQPVAFWCNPISGHNTLYWYLQNLGQGPELLIRYENEEAVDDSQLPKDRFSAERLKGVDSTLKIQPAELGDSAVYLCASSGTHTDTQYFGPGTRLTVL.

The chain uses TRBV6-6 and TRBJ1-4; 8 bases agree with TRBD1. The CDR3 contains 16 residues. V lost 5 bases, J lost 8 bases, and 13 bases stayed unmatched. In germline, CDR1 is MNHNY, CDR2 SVGAGI (reference sequence). The CDR3 loop is CASSLKQGALSEKLFF. CDR3 nucleotides: TGTGCCAGCAGTCTCAAGCAGGGGGCTTTATCGGAAAAACTGTTTTTT.

Only one count was recorded for this clone. The chain has TRBV28 and TRBJ2-5; D might be TRBD1 (5 bases). The CDR3 totals 12 residues. Germline CDR1 is MDHEN and CDR2 is SYDVKM. The germline V and J ends were trimmed by 6 bases and 9 bases, with 14 bases remaining between them. The CDR3 DNA reads as TGTGCCAGCAGGCCCCCCGACAGTTCCCAGTACTTC. This encodes CASRPPDSSQYF.

The V call is TRBV28, the J call TRBJ2-3; TRBD2 aligns across 13 bases. With V trimmed by 5 bases and J by 5 bases, 7 bases remained unmatched. The V gene's germline CDR1 is MDHEN and CDR2 SYDVKM. This CDR3 region has 16 residues. This CDR3 reads CASSLGLAGAVDTQYF. The CDR3 nucleotides are TGTGCCAGCAGTCTAGGACTAGCGGGAGCCGTAGATACGCAGTATTTT.

DNA for the CDR3: TGTGCCAGCAGCTTGGGGGTTCTGGAGGTTGGGTATTTCTTC. Residues: CASSLGVLEVGYFF. The chain joins TRBV5-6 to TRBJ2-1; TRBD2 might be the D (5 bases). CDR1 SGHDT and CDR2 YYEEEE come from the germline V gene. This CDR3 is built from 14 residues. V lost 0 bases to trimming and J lost 16 bases, with 20 bases between them.

The chain uses TRBV30 and TRBJ2-3, with 7 bases that match TRBD2. The CDR3 has 14 amino acids. The junction had 8 bases not matched to a gene; V was cut back by 6 bases and J by 2 bases. Germline-derived CDR1 and CDR2 are GTSNPN and SVGIG (reference sequence). CDR3 sequence: CACGVGGTTDTQYF. As DNA, the CDR3 is TGTGCCTGCGGGGTCGGGGGGACCACAGATACGCAGTATTTT.

The CDR3 spells CASRTGERPYNEQFF. Here the CDR3 DNA reads TGTGCCAGCAGAACAGGGGAGCGGCCCTACAATGAGCAGTTCTTC. V usage is TRBV6-5 and J usage is TRBJ2-1; 7 nucleotides match TRBD1. This CDR3 comprises 15 residues. Germline V lookup: CDR1 MNHEY, CDR2 SVGAGI. The V gene end was trimmed by 6 bases and the J gene end by 2 bases; junction bases not matched to a gene: 7.

This sequence joins TRBV2 and TRBJ2-5; 7 bases fit TRBD1. V lost 4 bases to trimming and J lost 2 bases; unmatched junction nucleotides: 4. From germline, CDR1 is SNHLY and CDR2 FYNNEI. The length of the CDR3 is 14 residues. The CDR3 loop is CASSAGTVQETQYF. In nucleotides, the CDR3 is TGTGCCAGCAGTGCGGGGACAGTTCAAGAGACCCAGTACTTC.

V is TRBV7-2 and J is TRBJ2-1; D is unresolved. CDR1 and CDR2 (germline): SGHTA, FQGNSA. This CDR3 spans 18 amino acids. V was clipped by 3 bases and J by 3 bases, with 21 bases between them. The CDR3 loop is CASSFNKRSATVYNEQFF. CDR3 DNA: TGTGCCAGCAGCTTTAACAAGAGGTCCGCCACTGTCTACAATGAGCAGTTCTTC.

The genes are TRBV29-1 and TRBJ1-1; a weak D match, TRBD1 (6 bases). Germline loops: CDR1 SQVTM, CDR2 ANQGSEA. The length of the CDR3 is 14 residues. The V end lost 3 bases, the J end lost 5 bases, and 16 bases lay between the germline ends. The CDR3 spells CSVEGVGARTEAFF. The DNA for the CDR3 is TGCAGCGTTGAGGGAGTGGGGGCTCGGACTGAAGCTTTCTTT.

The rearrangement uses TRBV27 and TRBJ2-3; TRBD2 is a possible D gene (5 bases). V was shortened by 5 bases and J by 3 bases, with 15 bases between the two germline ends. Per the germline V gene, CDR1 is MNHEY and CDR2 is SMNVEV (reference sequence). The CDR3 is 15 amino acids. The chain's CDR3 is CASSQTLAWTDTQYF. CDR3 sequence (DNA): TGTGCCAGCAGTCAAACCCTAGCTTGGACAGATACGCAGTATTTT.

DNA of the CDR3: TGCGCCAGCACCCGACAGGGCGGTAGCGATAATTCACCCCTCCACTTT. Residues: CASTRQGGSDNSPLHF. This sequence joins TRBV5-1 and TRBJ1-6; 7 bases align to TRBD1. CDR3 length: 16 amino acids. Unmatched junction bases numbered 11, after V lost 6 bases and J lost 5 bases. CDR1 and CDR2 (germline): SGHRS, YFSETQ. Looking up the rest from reference TRBV5-1 and TRBJ1-6 gives the full variable domain: KAGVTQTPRYLIKTRGQQVTLSCSPISGHRSVSWYQQTPGQGLQFLFEYFSETQRNKGNFPGRFSGRQFSNSRSEMNVSTLELGDSALYLCASTRQGGSDNSPLHFGNGTRLTVT.

The chain combines TRBV15 with TRBJ1-2, with no clear D. The CDR3 covers 16 residues. V was pared by 2 bases and J by 8 bases, with 21 bases between. CDR1 and CDR2 (germline): LNHNV, YYDKDF (reference sequence). CDR3 region: CATSRNPGRSLWGYTF. In DNA form, the CDR3 reads TGTGCCACCAGCAGAAATCCGGGAAGGAGCCTTTGGGGCTACACCTTC. Looking up the rest from reference TRBV15 and TRBJ1-2 gives the full variable domain: DAMVIQNPRYQVTQFGKPVTLSCSQTLNHNVMYWYQQKSSQAPKLLFHYYDKDFNNEADTPDNFQSRRPNTSFCFLDIRSPGLGDTAMYLCATSRNPGRSLWGYTFGSGTRLTVV.

V is TRBV7-9 and J is TRBJ2-1, with D maybe TRBD2 (6 bases). The germline CDR1 and CDR2 sequences are SEHNR and FQNEAQ (reference sequence). The CDR3 runs to 15 residues. V was shortened by 4 bases and J by 7 bases, with 17 bases between the two germline ends. CDR3 DNA sequence: TGTGCCAGCAGCTCACCGGGACTGCCAATGAATGAGCAGTTCTTC. As protein: CASSSPGLPMNEQFF.

The rearrangement joins TRBV23-1 to TRBJ2-3, with TRBD1 as a possible D gene (6 bases). TRBV23-1 is given ORF status, its function remaining uncertain. Trimming removed 0 bases at V and 0 bases at J, with 19 bases between. The CDR3 contains 19 residues. The CDR3 spells CASSQSPGATGLSTDTQYF. In DNA form, the CDR3 reads TGCGCCAGCAGTCAATCGCCCGGGGCGACAGGTCTCAGCACAGATACGCAGTATTTT.

This sequence joins TRBV6-5 and TRBJ1-5, with D possibly TRBD1 on 6 matching bases. The CDR3 loop spans 16 amino acids. V gave up 2 bases and J gave up 2 bases, with 13 bases separating them. Germline V lookup: CDR1 MNHEY, CDR2 SVGAGI. The CDR3 protein is CASSYRGGSGNQPQHF. The CDR3 nucleotides read TGTGCCAGCAGTTACCGCGGGGGCAGCGGCAATCAGCCCCAGCATTTT.

The chain carries TRBV5-1 and TRBJ2-3, with 8 positions matching TRBD1. The germline gives CDR1 SGHRS, CDR2 YFSETQ. The CDR3 is made up of 15 amino acids. The V segment lost 4 bases and the J segment 2 bases; nucleotides outside the gene matches: 6. In DNA, the CDR3 is TGCGCCAGCAGCCCCGGGACAGGATACACAGATACGCAGTATTTT. It encodes CASSPGTGYTDTQYF.

This clone was detected only once. The rearrangement uses TRBV6-1 and TRBJ2-2; no clear D. Germline V CDR1 and CDR2: MNHNS, SASEGT. V shed 0 bases and J shed 7 bases, with 12 bases lying between them. The CDR3 is 15 amino acids. The CDR3 spells CASSEASELNGELFF. The CDR3 DNA reads as TGTGCCAGCAGTGAAGCTTCGGAGTTGAACGGGGAGCTGTTTTTT.